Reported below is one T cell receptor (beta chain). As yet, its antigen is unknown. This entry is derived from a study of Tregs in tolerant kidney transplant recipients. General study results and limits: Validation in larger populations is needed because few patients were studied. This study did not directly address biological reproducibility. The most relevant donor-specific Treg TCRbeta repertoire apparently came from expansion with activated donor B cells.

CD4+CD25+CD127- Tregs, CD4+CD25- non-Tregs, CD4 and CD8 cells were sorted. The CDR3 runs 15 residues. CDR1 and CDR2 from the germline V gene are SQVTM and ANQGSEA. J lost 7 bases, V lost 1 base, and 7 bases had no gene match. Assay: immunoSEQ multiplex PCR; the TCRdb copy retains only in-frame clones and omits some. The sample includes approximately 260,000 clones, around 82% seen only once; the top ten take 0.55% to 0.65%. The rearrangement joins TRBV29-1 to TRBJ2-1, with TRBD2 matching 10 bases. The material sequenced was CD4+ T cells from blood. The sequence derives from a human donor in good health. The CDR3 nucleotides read TGCAGCGTTGAAGGCCTAGCGGGAGTTAGGAATGAGCAGTTCTTC. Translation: CSVEGLAGVRNEQFF.